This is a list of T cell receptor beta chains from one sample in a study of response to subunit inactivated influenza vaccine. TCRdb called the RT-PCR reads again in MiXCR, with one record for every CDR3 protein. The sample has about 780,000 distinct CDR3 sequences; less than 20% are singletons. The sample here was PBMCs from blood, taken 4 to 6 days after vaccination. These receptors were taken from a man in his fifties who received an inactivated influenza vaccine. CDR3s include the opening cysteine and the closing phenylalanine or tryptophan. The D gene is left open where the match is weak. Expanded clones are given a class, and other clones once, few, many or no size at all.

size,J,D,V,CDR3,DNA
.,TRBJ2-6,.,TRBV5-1,CASSWTADSGANVLTF,TGCGCCAGCAGCTGGACAGCTGACTCTGGGGCCAACGTCCTGACTTTC
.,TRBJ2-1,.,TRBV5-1,CATGGGSHEQFF,TGCGCCACCGGTGGAGGGTCGCATGAGCAGTTCTTC
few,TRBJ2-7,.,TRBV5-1,CASSLVPGVRPNSYEQYF,TGCGCCAGCAGCTTGGTCCCAGGGGTAAGACCTAATTCCTACGAGCAGTACTTC
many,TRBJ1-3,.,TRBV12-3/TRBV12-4,CASSFTSLTSSGNTIYF,TGTGCCAGCAGTTTTACCAGCCTTACGAGCTCTGGAAACACCATATATTTT
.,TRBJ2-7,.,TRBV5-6,CASSTTASYEQYF,TGTGCCAGCAGCACGACAGCCTCCTACGAGCAGTACTTC
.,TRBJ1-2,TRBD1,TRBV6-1,CASRRTGPRNYGYTF,TGTGCCAGCAGACGGACAGGGCCCCGGAACTATGGCTACACCTTC
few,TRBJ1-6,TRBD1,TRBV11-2,CASSFPGQGNSPLHF,TGTGCCAGCAGCTTCCCGGGACAGGGTAATTCACCCCTCCACTTT
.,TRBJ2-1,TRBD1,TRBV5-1,CASSLLAGQGYNEQFF,TGCGCCAGCAGCTTGTTGGCGGGACAGGGATACAATGAGCAGTTCTTC
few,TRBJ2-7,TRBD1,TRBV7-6,CASSPRTGEYEQYF,TGTGCCAGCAGCCCTAGGACAGGGGAGTACGAGCAGTACTTC
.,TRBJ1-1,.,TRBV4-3,CASSHLNRDTEAFF,TGCGCCAGCAGCCACCTCAACAGGGACACTGAAGCTTTCTTT
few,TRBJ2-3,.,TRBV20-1,CSALPSGTGSDTQYF,TGCAGTGCTTTACCCTCCGGGACTGGATCAGATACGCAGTATTTT
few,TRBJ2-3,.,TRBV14,CASSQVAGSMDTQYF,TGTGCCAGCAGCCAAGTTGCGGGATCCATGGATACGCAGTATTTT
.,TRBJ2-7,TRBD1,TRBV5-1,CASSLGDRGSYEQYF,TGTGCCAGCAGCTTGGGGGACAGGGGATCCTACGAGCAGTACTTC
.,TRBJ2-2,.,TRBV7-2,CASKPPGRINTGELFF,TGTGCCAGCAAGCCGCCGGGACGGATAAACACCGGGGAGCTGTTTTTT
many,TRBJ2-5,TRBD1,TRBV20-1,CSARPRTGRETQYF,TGCAGTGCTAGACCACGGACAGGAAGGGAGACCCAGTACTTC
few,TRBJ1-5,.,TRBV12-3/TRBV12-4,CASRILTGDYSNQPQHF,TGTGCCAGCAGAATCTTGACAGGAGACTATAGCAATCAGCCCCAGCATTTT
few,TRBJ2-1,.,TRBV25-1,CASSRDWNEQFF,TGTGCCAGCAGCAGGGATTGGAATGAGCAGTTCTTC
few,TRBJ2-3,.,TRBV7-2,CASSQSSTQYF,TGTGCCAGCAGCCAGTCTAGTACGCAGTATTTT
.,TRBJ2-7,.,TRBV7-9,CASSRDLSYEQYF,TGTGCCAGCAGCCGGGACTTATCCTACGAGCAGTACTTC
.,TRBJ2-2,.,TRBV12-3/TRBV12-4,CASSLLGSGELFF,TGTGCCAGCAGTTTATTAGGATCCGGGGAGCTGTTTTTT
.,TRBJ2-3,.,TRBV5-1,CASSLEQGTDTQYF,TGCGCCAGCAGCTTGGAACAGGGCACAGATACGCAGTATTTT
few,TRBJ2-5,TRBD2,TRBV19,CASSPFGGEGETQYF,TGTGCCAGTAGTCCCTTTGGAGGGGAGGGAGAGACCCAGTACTTC
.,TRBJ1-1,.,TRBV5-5,CASSLVEGGDTEAFF,TGTGCCAGCAGCTTGGTGGAAGGAGGGGACACTGAAGCTTTCTTT
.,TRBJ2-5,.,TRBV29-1,CSVVLGAGTETQYF,TGCAGCGTTGTCCTCGGGGCGGGTACGGAGACCCAGTACTTC
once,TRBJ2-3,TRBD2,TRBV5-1,CASRREAADTQYF,TGCGCCAGCAGGCGGGAGGCAGCAGATACGCAGTATTTT
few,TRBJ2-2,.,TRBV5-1,CASSLDRHTGELFF,TGCGCCAGCAGCTTGGACCGTCACACCGGGGAGCTGTTTTTT
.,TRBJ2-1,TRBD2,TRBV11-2,CASSLVGTSGGGRSSYNEQFF,TGTGCCAGCAGCTTAGTTGGGACTAGCGGGGGGGGGAGGAGCTCCTACAATGAGCAGTTCTTC
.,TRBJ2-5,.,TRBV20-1,CSARGSTETQYF,TGCAGTGCTAGGGGGAGTACAGAGACCCAGTACTTC
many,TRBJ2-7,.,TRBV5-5,CASSRTESRTGIQYF,TGTGCCAGCAGCCGGACAGAGTCCCGAACTGGTATTCAGTACTTC
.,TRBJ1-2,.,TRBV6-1,CASSLSVVGYGYTF,TGTGCCAGCAGCCTAAGCGTTGTGGGCTATGGCTACACCTTC
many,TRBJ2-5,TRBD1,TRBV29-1,CSFTGGRRETQYF,TGCAGCTTTACAGGGGGCCGTCGGGAGACCCAGTACTTC
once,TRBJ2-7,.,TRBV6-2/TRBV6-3,CASSLRVSRSEQYF,TGTGCCAGCAGTTTAAGGGTGAGCCGATCCGAGCAGTACTTC
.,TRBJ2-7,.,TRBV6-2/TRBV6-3,CASSYSKGEQYF,TGTGCCAGCAGTTACTCGAAGGGGGAGCAGTACTTC
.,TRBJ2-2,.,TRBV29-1,CSVEDRAERHLPGELFF,TGCAGCGTTGAAGATCGGGCGGAGAGACACCTCCCCGGGGAGCTGTTTTTT
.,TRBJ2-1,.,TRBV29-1,CSVAPHRSSYNEQFF,TGCAGCGTTGCCCCCCACAGATCCTCCTACAATGAGCAGTTCTTC
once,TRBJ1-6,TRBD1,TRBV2,CARARQGSGNSPLHF,TGTGCCAGGGCGCGACAGGGATCTGGTAATTCACCCCTCCACTTT
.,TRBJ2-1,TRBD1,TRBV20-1,CSGDRVSYNEQFF,TGCAGTGGAGACAGGGTCTCGTACAATGAGCAGTTCTTC
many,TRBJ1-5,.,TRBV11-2,CASSLEDFHRYTDSNQPQHF,TGTGCCAGCAGCTTAGAGGACTTTCACCGTTATACCGATAGCAATCAGCCCCAGCATTTT
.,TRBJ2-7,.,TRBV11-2,CASRTPGQRDYEQYF,TGTGCCAGCAGAACGCCGGGACAACGAGACTACGAGCAGTACTTC
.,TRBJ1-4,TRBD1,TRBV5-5,CASSRQGADEKLFF,TGTGCCAGCAGTCGACAGGGGGCGGATGAAAAACTGTTTTTT
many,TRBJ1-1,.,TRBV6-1,CASSATVMNTEAFF,TGTGCCAGCAGTGCTACAGTTATGAACACTGAAGCTTTCTTT
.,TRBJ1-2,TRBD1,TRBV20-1,CSARDATGRLANYGYTF,TGCAGTGCTAGAGATGCGACAGGGCGGCTGGCTAACTATGGCTACACCTTC
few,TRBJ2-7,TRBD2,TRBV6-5,CASSYSAAGRRYEQYF,TGTGCCAGCAGTTACTCAGCAGCGGGACGTCGGTACGAGCAGTACTTC